This TCR beta chain came from a study of vaccination and CD4 T cells after COVID-19. Study as a whole: Control cultures received a CEFX pool, an HIV-1 Nef pool, or no peptide. Study-wide findings and caveats: Spike mono-reactivity marked 304 of 307 vaccine-specific clones in convalescent patients.

Per the germline V gene, CDR1 is SEHNR and CDR2 is FQNEAQ (reference sequence). The CDR3 spans 15 residues. Between the trimmed V and J ends, which lost 4 bases and 0 bases, there was a span of 11 bases. In its sample, this clonotype was seen a few times. The antigen is undetermined. Treatment meaning: 10-day PBMC culture with coronavirus spike peptide pools or control peptides (ViraFEST assay). CD4+ T cells that came from the unexposed donor were collected before the COVID-19 pandemic (2011-2018). Sequence data for DNA of cultured CD4+ T cells were generated by the Oncomine TCR Beta short-read assay. DNA came from CD4+ T cells after culture. TCRdb re-called the PCR reads through MiXCR, storing one row per CDR3 protein. Of 9,900 or so distinct CDR3 sequences in the sample, about 32% were seen once.

The genes are TRBV7-9 and TRBJ2-3, with D perhaps being TRBD1 or TRBD2 (5 bases each). Material for sequencing was CD4+ T cells from blood, cultured in vitro. The TCR comes from a human donor in good health. The CDR3 protein is CASSWGPGSTDTQYF. In DNA form, the CDR3 reads TGTGCCAGCAGCTGGGGACCGGGTAGCACAGATACGCAGTATTTT.